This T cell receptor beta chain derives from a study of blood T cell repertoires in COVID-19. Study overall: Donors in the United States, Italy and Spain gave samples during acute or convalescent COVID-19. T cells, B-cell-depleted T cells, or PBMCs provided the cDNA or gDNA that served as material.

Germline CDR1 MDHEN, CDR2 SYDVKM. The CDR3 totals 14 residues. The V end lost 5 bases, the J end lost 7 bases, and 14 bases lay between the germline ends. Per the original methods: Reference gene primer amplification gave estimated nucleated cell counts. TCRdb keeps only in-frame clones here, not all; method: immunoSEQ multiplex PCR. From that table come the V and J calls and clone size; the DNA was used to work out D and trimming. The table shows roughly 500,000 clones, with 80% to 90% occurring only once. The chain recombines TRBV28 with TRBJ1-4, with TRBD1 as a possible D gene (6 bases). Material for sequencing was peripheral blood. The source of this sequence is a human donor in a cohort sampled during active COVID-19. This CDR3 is CASSQRGALEKLFF. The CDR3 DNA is TGTGCCAGCAGTCAACGGGGGGCGCTTGAAAAACTGTTTTTT.